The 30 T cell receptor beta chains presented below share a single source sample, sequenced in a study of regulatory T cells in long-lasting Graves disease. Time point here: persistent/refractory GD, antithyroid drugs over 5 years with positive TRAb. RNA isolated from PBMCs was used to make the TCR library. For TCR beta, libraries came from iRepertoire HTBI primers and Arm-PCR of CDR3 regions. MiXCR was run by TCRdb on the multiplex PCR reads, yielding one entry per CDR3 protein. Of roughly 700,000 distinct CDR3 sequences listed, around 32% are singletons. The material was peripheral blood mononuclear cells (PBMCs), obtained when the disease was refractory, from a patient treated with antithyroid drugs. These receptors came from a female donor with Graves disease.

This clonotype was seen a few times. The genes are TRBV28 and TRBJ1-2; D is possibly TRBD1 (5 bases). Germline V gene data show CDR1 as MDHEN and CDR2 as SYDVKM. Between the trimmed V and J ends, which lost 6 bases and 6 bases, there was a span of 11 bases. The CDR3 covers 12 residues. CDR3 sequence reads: CASRYRWDGYTF. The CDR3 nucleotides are TGTGCCAGCAGGTACAGGTGGGATGGCTACACCTTC.

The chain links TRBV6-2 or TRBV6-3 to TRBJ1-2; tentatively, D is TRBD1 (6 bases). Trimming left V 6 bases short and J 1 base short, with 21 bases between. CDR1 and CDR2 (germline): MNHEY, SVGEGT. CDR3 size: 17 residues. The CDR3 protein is CASSPHTQGLVNYGYTF. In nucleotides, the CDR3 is TGTGCCAGCAGCCCTCATACACAGGGTTTAGTTAACTATGGCTACACCTTC.

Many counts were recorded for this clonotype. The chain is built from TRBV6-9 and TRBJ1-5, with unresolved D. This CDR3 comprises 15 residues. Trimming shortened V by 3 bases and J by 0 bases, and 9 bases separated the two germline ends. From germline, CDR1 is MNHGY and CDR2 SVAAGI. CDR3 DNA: TGTGCCAGCAGTTACAACGGGGATAGCAATCAGCCCCAGCATTTT. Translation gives CASSYNGDSNQPQHF.

CDR3 sequence: CATSRGDRVRGYTF. The DNA for the CDR3 is TGTGCCACCAGCAGAGGGGACAGGGTTCGTGGCTACACCTTC. This chain uses TRBV15 with TRBJ1-2; the match to TRBD1 covers 9 bases. The J segment lost 7 bases and the V segment lost 1 base, leaving 4 bases of the junction unmatched. CDR1 and CDR2 from the germline V gene are LNHNV and YYDKDF (reference sequence). CDR3 length equals 14 residues.

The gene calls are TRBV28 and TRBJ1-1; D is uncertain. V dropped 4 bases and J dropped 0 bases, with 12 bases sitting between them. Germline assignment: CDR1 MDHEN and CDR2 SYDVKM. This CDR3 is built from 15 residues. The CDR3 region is CASSSRPFLNTEAFF. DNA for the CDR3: TGTGCCAGCAGTTCCCGACCCTTTTTGAACACTGAAGCTTTCTTT.

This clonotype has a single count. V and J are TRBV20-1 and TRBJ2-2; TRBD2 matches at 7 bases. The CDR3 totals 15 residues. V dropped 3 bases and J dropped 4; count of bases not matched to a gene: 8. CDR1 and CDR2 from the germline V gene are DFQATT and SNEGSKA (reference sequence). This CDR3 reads CSARVSERGTGELFF. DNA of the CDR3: TGCAGTGCTAGGGTCAGCGAGCGGGGCACCGGGGAGCTGTTTTTT.

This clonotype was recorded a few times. CDR3 region: CASSLGGGRHEQYF. CDR3 DNA sequence: TGTGCCAGCAGCTTAGGGGGAGGGCGACACGAGCAGTACTTC. This sequence joins TRBV7-3 and TRBJ2-7; 7 bases align to TRBD2. Germline loops: CDR1 SGHTA, CDR2 FQGTGA. V lost 2 bases to trimming and J lost 5 bases; unmatched junction nucleotides: 6. This CDR3 is built from 14 residues.

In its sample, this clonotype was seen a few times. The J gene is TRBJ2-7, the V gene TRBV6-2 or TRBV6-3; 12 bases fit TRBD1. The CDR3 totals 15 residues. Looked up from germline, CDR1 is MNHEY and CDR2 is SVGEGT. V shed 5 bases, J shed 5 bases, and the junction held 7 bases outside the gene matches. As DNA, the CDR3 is TGTGCCAGCAGTGGAGCCGGGACAGGGGGCGACGAGCAGTACTTC. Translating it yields CASSGAGTGGDEQYF.

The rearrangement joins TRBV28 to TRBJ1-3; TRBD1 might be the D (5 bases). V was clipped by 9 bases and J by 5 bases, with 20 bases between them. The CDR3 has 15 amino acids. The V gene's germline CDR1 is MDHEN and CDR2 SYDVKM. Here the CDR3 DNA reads TGTGCCAGGAATGACAGCGATCGGAGGAGAAACACCATATATTTT. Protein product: CARNDSDRRRNTIYF.

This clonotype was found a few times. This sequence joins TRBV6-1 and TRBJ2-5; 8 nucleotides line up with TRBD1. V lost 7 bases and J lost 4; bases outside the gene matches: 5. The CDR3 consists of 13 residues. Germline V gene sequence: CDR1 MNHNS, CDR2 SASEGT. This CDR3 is CASTRQGIETQYF. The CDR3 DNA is TGTGCCAGCACTAGACAGGGGATAGAGACCCAGTACTTC.

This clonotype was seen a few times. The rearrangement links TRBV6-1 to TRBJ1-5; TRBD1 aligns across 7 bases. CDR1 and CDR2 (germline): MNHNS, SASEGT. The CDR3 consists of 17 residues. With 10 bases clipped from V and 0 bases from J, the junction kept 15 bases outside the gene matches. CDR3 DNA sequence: TGTGCCACCCGCAGGAGACAGGGTAGGGATAGCAATCAGCCCCAGCATTTT. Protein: CATRRRQGRDSNQPQHF.

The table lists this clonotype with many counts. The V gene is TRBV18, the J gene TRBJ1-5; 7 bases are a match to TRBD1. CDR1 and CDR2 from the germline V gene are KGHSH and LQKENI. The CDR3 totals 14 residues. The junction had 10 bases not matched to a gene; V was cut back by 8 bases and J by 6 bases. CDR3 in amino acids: CASSLQGIGQPQHF. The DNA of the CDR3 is TGTGCCAGCAGCTTACAGGGGATCGGTCAGCCCCAGCATTTT.

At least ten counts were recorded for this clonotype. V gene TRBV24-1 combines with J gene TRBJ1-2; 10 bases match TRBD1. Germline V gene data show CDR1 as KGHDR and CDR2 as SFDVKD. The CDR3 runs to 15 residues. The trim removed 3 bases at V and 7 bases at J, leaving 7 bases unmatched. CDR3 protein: CATSDPGTGEPGYTF. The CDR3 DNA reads TGTGCCACCAGTGATCCTGGGACAGGGGAGCCTGGCTACACCTTC.

The CDR3 protein is CATSRAHSYEQYF. The CDR3 coding sequence is TGTGCCACCAGCAGAGCCCACTCCTACGAGCAGTACTTC. The chain combines TRBV15 with TRBJ2-7; D gene unclear. Between the trimmed V and J ends, which lost 1 base and 0 bases, there was a span of 4 bases. This CDR3 contains 13 residues. The germline V gene encodes CDR1 LNHNV and CDR2 YYDKDF (reference sequence).

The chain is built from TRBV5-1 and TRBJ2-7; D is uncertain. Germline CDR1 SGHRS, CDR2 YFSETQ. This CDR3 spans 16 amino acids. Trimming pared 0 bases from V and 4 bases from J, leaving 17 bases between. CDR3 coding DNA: TGCGCCAGCAGCTTGGAATTGGTCGGCAGTAATTACGAGCAGTACTTC. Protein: CASSLELVGSNYEQYF.

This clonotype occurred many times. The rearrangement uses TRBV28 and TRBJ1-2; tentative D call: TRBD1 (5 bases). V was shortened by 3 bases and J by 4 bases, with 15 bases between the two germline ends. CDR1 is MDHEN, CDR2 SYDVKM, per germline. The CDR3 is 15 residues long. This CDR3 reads CASSLYRSPIYGYTF. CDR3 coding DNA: TGTGCCAGCAGTTTGTACAGGAGCCCAATCTATGGCTACACCTTC.

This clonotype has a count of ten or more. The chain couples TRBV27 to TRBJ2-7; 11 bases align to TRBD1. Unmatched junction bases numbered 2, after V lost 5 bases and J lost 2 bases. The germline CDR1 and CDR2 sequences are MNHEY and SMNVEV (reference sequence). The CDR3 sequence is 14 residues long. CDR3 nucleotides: TGTGCCAGCAGTACGGGACAGGGGGCCTACGAGCAGTACTTC. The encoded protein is CASSTGQGAYEQYF.

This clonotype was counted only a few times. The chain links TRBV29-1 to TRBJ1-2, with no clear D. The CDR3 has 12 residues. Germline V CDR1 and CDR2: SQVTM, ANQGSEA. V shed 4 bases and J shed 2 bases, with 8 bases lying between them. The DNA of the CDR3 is TGCAGCGTTGTTGGGGAGAACTATGGCTACACCTTC. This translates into CSVVGENYGYTF.

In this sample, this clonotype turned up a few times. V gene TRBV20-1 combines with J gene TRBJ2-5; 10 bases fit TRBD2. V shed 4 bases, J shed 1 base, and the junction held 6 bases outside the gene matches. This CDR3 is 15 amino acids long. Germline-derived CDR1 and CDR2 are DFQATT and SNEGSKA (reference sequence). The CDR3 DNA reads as TGCAGTGCTATTAAGCGGACTAGCGGCCAAGAGACCCAGTACTTC. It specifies CSAIKRTSGQETQYF.

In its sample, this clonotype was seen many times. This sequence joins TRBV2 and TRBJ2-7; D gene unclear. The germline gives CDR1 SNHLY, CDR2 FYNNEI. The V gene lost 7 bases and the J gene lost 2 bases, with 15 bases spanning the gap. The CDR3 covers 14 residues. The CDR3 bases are TGTGCCAGCACCGCTCAAGGCTCCACCTACGAGCAGTACTTC. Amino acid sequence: CASTAQGSTYEQYF. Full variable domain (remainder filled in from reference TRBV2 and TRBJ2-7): EPEVTQTPSHQVTQMGQEVILRCVPISNHLYFYWYRQILGQKVEFLVSFYNNEISEKSEIFDDQFSVERPDGSNFTLKIRSTKLEDSAMYFCASTAQGSTYEQYFGPGTRLTVT.

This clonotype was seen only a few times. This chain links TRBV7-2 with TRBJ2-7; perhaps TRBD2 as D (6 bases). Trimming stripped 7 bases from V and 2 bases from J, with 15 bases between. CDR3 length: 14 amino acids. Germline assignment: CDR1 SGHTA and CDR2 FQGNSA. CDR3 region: CASTVSGGPYEQYF. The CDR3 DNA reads TGTGCCAGCACCGTTAGCGGAGGTCCCTACGAGCAGTACTTC. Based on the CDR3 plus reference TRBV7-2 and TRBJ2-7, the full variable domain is GAGVSQSPSNKVTEKGKDVELRCDPISGHTALYWYRQSLGQGLEFLIYFQGNSAPDKSGLPSDRFSAERTGGSVSTLTIQRTQQEDSAVYLCASTVSGGPYEQYFGPGTRLTVT.

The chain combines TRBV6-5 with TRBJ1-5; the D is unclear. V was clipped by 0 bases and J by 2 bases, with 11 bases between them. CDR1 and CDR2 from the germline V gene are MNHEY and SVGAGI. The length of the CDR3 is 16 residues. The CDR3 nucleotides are TGTGCCAGCAGTTACTCGATTGGGGAGGGCAATCAGCCCCAGCATTTT. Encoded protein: CASSYSIGEGNQPQHF.

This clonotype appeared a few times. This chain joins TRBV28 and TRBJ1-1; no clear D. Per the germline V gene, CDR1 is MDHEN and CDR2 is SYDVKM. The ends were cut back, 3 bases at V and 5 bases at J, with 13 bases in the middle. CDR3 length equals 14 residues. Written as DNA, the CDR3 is TGTGCCAGCAGTTTTTATAGCCCGGGGACTGAAGCTTTCTTT. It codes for CASSFYSPGTEAFF. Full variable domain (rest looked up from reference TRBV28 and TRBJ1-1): DVKVTQSSRYLVKRTGEKVFLECVQDMDHENMFWYRQDPGLGLRLIYFSYDVKMKEKGDIPEGYSVSREKKERFSLILESASTNQTSMYLCASSFYSPGTEAFFGQGTRLTVV.

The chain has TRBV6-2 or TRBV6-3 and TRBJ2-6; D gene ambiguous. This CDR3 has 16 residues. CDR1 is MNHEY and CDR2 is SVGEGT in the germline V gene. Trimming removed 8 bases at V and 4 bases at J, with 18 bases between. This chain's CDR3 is CASELGLGIGANVLTF. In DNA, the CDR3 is TGTGCCAGCGAGTTAGGATTAGGGATCGGGGCCAACGTCCTGACTTTC.

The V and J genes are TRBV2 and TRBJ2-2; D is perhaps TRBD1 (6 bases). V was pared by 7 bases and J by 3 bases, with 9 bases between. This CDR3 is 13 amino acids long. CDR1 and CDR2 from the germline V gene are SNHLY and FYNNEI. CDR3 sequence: CASKNRDTGELFF. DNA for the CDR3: TGTGCCAGCAAGAACAGGGACACCGGGGAGCTGTTTTTT.

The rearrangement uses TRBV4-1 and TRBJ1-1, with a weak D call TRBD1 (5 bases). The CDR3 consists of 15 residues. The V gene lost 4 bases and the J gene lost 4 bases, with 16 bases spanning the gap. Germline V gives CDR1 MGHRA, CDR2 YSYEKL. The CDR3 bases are TGCGCCAGCAGCCCCCGAATCCCAGGGCTCACTGAAGCTTTCTTT. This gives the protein CASSPRIPGLTEAFF.

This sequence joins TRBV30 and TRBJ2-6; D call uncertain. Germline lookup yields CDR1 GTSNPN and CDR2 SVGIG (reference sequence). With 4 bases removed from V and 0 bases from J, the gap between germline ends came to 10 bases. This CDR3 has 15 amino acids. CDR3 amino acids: CAWTRQASGANVLTF. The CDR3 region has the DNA TGTGCCTGGACGAGGCAGGCCTCTGGGGCCAACGTCCTGACTTTC.

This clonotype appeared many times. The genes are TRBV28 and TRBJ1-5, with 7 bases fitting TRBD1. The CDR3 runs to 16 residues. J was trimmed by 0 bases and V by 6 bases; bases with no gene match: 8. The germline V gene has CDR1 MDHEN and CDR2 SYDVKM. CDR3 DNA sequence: TGTGCCAGCAGGAGGGACAGCTCCTATAGCAATCAGCCCCAGCATTTT. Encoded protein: CASRRDSSYSNQPQHF.

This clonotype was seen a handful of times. CDR3 coding DNA: TGCGCCAGCAGGCCCCTCCCCCCCGGGGAGCTGTTTTTT. It specifies CASRPLPPGELFF. This sequence joins TRBV5-1 and TRBJ2-2; D is undetermined. Trimming removed 5 bases from V and 6 bases from J, with 11 bases in between. The CDR3 length is 13 residues. Germline loops: CDR1 SGHRS, CDR2 YFSETQ.

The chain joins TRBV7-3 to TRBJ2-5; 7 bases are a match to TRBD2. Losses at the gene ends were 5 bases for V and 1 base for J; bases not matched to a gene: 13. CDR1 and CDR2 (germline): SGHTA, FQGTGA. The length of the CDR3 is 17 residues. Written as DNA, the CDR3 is TGTGCCAGCAGCCGCAGGACGTCTGCTAGCGGCCAAGAGACCCAGTACTTC. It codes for CASSRRTSASGQETQYF.